This T cell receptor beta chain was retrieved from a study of radiation and T cells in renal cell carcinoma. Documented time point: blood 2 weeks post-SBRT. Treatment indicated: 15 Gy SBRT to primary tumor, nephrectomy 4 weeks later. After SBRT, blood was collected at 2 and 4 weeks, plus baseline. The data were produced by immunoSEQ multiplex PCR, yet TCRdb's version contains in-frame clones alone and is incomplete. This repertoire shows 100,000 to 150,000 clones, 65% to 85% found once; its top ten account for 5.8%. Germline V gene sequence: CDR1 SGHRS, CDR2 YFSETQ. The CDR3 has 11 residues. V was cut by 3 bases and J by 14 bases, with 12 bases left in between.

The clonotype originates from a man aged 50 to 60 with renal cell carcinoma. The sample in question was blood, obtained from a patient whose treatment included radiotherapy and nephrectomy. The chain is built from TRBV5-1 and TRBJ2-4; TRBD2 might be the D (5 bases). The CDR3 region is CASSSGLTEYF. CDR3 nucleotide sequence: TGCGCCAGCAGCTCAGGACTCACGGAGTACTTC.